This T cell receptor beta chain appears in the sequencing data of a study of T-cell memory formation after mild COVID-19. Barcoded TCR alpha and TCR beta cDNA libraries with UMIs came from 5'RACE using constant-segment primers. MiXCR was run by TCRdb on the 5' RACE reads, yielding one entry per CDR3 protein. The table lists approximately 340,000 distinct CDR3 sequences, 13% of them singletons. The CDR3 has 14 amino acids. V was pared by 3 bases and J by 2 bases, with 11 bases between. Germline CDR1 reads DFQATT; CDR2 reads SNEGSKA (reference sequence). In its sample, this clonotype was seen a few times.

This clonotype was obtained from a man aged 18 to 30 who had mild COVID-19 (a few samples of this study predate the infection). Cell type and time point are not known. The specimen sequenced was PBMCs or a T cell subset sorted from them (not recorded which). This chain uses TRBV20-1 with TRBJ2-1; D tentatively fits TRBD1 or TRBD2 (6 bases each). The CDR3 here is CSASRGPTYNEQFF. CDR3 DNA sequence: TGCAGTGCTAGCCGGGGGCCAACCTACAATGAGCAGTTCTTC.